This TCR beta chain was sequenced during a study of Ad26.COV2.S vaccination and SARS-CoV-2 variants. Study details: Vaccine-arm donor from the placebo-controlled COV1001 Ad26.COV2.S trial.

Treatment here: roughly 20 received Ad26.COV2.S at low or high dose, single or two shots; about 5 received placebo; per-sample allocation not given. Repertoires come from day 63 after the first vaccine or placebo injection. Here immunoSEQ multiplex PCR was the method, and the copy in TCRdb shows in-frame clones only, minus some. Among 510,000 or so clones listed, 87% were seen once. Losses at the gene ends were 6 bases for V and 6 bases for J; bases not matched to a gene: 8. In germline, CDR1 is MRHNA, CDR2 SNTAGT. There are 14 residues in the CDR3. The gene calls are TRBV6-4 and TRBJ1-1; TRBD1 matches 9 bases. Source: peripheral blood, taken in a trial of Ad26.COV2.S vaccine versus placebo. The receptor comes from a person aged 18 to 65 who received the Ad26.COV2.S COVID-19 vaccine or a placebo. CDR3 residues: CASRSTGGLSEAFF. The CDR3 coding sequence is TGTGCCAGCAGATCGACAGGGGGGCTGTCTGAAGCTTTCTTT.